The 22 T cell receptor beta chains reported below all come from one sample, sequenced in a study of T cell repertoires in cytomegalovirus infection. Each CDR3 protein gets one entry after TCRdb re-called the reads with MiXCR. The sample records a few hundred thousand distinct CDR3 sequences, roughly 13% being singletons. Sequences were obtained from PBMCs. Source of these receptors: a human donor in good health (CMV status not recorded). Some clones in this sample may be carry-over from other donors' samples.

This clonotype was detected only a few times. Here the CDR3 reads CASRTAGGPRYEQYF. CDR3 DNA sequence: TGTGCCAGCCGGACAGCGGGAGGGCCGAGGTACGAGCAGTACTTC. V gene TRBV5-4 combines with J gene TRBJ2-7; 10 bases line up with TRBD2. Germline V CDR1 and CDR2: SGHNT, YYREEE (reference sequence). V was clipped by 7 bases and J by 4 bases; unmatched bases: 11. CDR3 length: 15 amino acids.

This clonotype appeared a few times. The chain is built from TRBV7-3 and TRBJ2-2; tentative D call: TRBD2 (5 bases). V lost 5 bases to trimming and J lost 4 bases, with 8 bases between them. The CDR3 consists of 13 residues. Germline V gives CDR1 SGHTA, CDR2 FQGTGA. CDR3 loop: CASSISATGELFF. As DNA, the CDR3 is TGTGCCAGCAGCATTAGCGCCACCGGGGAGCTGTTTTTT.

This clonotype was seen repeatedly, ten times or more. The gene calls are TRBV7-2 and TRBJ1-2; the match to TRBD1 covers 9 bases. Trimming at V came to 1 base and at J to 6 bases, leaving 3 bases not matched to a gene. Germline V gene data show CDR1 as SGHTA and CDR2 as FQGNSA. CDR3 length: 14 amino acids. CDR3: CASSLVGTGNGYTF. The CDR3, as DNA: TGTGCCAGCAGCTTAGTCGGGACAGGGAATGGCTACACCTTC.

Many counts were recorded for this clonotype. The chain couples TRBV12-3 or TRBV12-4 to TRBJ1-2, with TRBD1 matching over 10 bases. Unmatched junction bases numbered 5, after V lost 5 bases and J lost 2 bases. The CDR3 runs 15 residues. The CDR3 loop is CASSPGQGVNYGYTF. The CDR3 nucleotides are TGTGCCAGCAGTCCCGGACAGGGGGTGAACTATGGCTACACCTTC.

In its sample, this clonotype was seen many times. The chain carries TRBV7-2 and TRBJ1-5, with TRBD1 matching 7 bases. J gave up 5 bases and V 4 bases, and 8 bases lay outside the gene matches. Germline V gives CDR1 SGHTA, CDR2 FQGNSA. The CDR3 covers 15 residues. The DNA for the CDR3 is TGTGCCAGCAGCTCGACAGGGCGCCAGGATCAGCCCCAGCATTTT. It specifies CASSSTGRQDQPQHF.

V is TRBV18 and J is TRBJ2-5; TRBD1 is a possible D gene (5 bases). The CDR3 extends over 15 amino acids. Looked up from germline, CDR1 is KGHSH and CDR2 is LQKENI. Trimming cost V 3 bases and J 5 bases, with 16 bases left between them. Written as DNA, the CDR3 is TGTGCCAGCTCACCCGCCTCAGGGAAATCGGAGACCCAGTACTTC. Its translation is CASSPASGKSETQYF. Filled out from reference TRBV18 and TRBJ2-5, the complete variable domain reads NAGVMQNPRHLVRRRGQEARLRCSPMKGHSHVYWYRQLPEEGLKFMVYLQKENIIDESGMPKERFSAEFPKEGPSILRIQQVVRGDSAAYFCASSPASGKSETQYFGPGTRLLVL.

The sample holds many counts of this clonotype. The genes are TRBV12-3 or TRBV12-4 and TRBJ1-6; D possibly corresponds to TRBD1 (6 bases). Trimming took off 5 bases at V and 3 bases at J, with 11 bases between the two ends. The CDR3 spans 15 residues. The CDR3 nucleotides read TGTGCCAGCAGTCCAACAGGGAACTATAATTCACCCCTCCACTTT. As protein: CASSPTGNYNSPLHF.

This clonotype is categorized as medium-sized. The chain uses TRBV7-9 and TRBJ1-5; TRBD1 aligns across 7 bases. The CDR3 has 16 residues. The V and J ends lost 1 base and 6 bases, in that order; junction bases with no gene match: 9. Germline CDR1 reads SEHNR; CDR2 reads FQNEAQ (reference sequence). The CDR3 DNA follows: TGTGCCAGCAGCTTAGTCTCTTCAGGGGGTGGTCAGCCCCAGCATTTT. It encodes CASSLVSSGGGQPQHF. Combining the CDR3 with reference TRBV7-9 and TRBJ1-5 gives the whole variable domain DTGVSQNPRHKITKRGQNVTFRCDPISEHNRLYWYRQTLGQGPEFLTYFQNEAQLEKSRLLSDRFSAERPKGSFSTLEIQRTEQGDSAMYLCASSLVSSGGGQPQHFGDGTRLSIL.

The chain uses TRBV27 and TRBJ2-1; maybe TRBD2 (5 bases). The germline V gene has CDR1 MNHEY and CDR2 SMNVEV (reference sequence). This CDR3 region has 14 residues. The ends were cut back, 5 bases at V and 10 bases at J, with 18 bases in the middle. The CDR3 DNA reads TGTGCCAGCAGTCTGATAGGGTCGGGATTCGAGCAGTTCTTC. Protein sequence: CASSLIGSGFEQFF.

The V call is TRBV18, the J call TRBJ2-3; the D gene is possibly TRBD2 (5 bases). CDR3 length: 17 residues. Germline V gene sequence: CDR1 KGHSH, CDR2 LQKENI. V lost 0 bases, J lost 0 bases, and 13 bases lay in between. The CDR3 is CASSPPNSRTSTDTQYF. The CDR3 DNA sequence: TGTGCCAGCTCACCACCGAATTCCCGGACTAGCACAGATACGCAGTATTTT.

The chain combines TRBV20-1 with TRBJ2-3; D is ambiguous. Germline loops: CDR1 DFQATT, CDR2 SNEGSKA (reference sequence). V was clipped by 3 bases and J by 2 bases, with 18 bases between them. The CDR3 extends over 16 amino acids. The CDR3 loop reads CSARNTRSLFTDTQYF. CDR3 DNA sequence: TGCAGTGCTAGGAATACCAGGTCCCTATTCACAGATACGCAGTATTTT.

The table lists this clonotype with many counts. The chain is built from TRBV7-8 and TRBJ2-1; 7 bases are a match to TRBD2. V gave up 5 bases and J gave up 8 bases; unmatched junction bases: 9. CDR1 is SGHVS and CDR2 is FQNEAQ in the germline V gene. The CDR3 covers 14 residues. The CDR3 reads CASSAGDSEDEQFF. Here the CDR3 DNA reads TGTGCCAGCAGCGCGGGGGACTCCGAGGATGAGCAGTTCTTC. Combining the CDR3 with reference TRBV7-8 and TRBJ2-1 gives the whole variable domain GAGVSQSPRYKVAKRGQDVALRCDPISGHVSLFWYQQALGQGPEFLTYFQNEAQLDKSGLPSDRFFAERPEGSVSTLKIQRTQQEDSAVYLCASSAGDSEDEQFFGPGTRLTVL.

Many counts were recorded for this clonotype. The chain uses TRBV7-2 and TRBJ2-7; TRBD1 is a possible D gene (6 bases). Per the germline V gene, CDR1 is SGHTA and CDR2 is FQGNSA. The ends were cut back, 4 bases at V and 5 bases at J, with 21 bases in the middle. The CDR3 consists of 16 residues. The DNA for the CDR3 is TGTGCCAGCAGCTCAATAGTCACAGGGCCTGCCCACGAGCAGTACTTC. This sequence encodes CASSSIVTGPAHEQYF.

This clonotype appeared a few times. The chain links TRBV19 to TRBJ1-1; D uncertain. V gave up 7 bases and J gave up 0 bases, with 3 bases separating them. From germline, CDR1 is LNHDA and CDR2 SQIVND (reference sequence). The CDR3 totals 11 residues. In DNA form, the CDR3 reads TGTGCCAGTATGATGAACACTGAAGCTTTCTTT. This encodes CASMMNTEAFF.

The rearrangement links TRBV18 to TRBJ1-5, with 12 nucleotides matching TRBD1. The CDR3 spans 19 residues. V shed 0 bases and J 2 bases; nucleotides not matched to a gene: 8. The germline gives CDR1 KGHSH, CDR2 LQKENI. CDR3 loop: CASSPPGTGGAGRNQPQHF. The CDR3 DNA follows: TGTGCCAGCTCACCACCCGGGACAGGGGGCGCCGGTCGCAATCAGCCCCAGCATTTT.

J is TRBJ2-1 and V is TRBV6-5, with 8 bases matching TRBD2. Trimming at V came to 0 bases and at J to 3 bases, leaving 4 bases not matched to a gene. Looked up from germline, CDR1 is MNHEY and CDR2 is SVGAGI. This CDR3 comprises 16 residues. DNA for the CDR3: TGTGCCAGCAGTTACTCGGAGCGGGGGAACTACAATGAGCAGTTCTTC. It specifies CASSYSERGNYNEQFF.

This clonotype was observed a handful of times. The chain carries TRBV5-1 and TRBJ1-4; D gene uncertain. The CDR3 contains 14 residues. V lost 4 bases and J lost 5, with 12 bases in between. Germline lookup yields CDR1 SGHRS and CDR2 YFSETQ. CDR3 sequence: CASSHADRNEKLFF. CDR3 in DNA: TGCGCCAGCAGCCATGCGGACCGCAATGAAAAACTGTTTTTT.

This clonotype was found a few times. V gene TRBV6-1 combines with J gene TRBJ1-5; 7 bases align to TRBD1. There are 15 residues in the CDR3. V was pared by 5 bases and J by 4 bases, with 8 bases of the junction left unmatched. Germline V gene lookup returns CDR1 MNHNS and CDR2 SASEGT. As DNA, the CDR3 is TGTGCCAGCAGTAAGACGGGACAGCTAAATCAGCCCCAGCATTTT. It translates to CASSKTGQLNQPQHF.

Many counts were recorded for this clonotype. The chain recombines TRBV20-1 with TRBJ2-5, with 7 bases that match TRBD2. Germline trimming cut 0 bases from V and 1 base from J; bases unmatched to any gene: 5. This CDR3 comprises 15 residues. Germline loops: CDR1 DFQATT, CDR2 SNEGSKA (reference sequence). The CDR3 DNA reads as TGCAGTGCTAGAGATTCGCGGGGGTTCCAAGAGACCCAGTACTTC. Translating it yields CSARDSRGFQETQYF.

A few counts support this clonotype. In DNA form, the CDR3 reads TGTGCCAGCAGTCTATCTACTATGGACGCACCCTACGAGCAGTACTTC. Amino acid sequence: CASSLSTMDAPYEQYF. This chain joins TRBV28 and TRBJ2-7; D is undetermined. Germline values: CDR1 MDHEN, CDR2 SYDVKM. Trimming took 5 bases from V and 2 from J, leaving 19 bases between them. CDR3 length equals 16 residues. Filled out from reference TRBV28 and TRBJ2-7, the complete variable domain reads DVKVTQSSRYLVKRTGEKVFLECVQDMDHENMFWYRQDPGLGLRLIYFSYDVKMKEKGDIPEGYSVSREKKERFSLILESASTNQTSMYLCASSLSTMDAPYEQYFGPGTRLTVT.

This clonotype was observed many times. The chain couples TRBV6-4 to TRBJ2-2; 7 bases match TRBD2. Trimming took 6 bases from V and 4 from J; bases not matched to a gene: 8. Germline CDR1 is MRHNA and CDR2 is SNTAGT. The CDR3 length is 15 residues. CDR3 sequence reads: CASSEGAGSTGELFF. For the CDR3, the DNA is TGTGCCAGCAGCGAAGGAGCGGGATCCACCGGGGAGCTGTTTTTT.

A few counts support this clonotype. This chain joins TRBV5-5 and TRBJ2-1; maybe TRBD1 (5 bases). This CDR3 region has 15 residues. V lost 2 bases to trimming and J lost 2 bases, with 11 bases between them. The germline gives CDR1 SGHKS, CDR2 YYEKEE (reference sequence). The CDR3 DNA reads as TGTGCCAGCAGCTTCGCGGCAGGGACCTACAATGAGCAGTTCTTC. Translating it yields CASSFAAGTYNEQFF. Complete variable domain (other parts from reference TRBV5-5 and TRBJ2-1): DAGVTQSPTHLIKTRGQQVTLRCSPISGHKSVSWYQQVLGQGPQFIFQYYEKEERGRGNFPDRFSARQFPNYSSELNVNALLLGDSALYLCASSFAAGTYNEQFFGPGTRLTVL.